Shown below are 29 T cell receptor beta chains from a single sample sequenced in a study of blood T cell repertoires in COVID-19 (dated by TCRdb to 2018 to 2021). The receptor library was made with the immunoSEQ multiplex PCR assay. As stored in TCRdb, this immuneACCESS dataset retains in-frame rearrangements with V and J assigned. A fraction of the clones does not appear; measured against another copy, unresolved V genes explain less than half of the discrepancy, and the remainder lacks a known reason. This sample gives 200,000 to 300,000 clones in total; 75% to 90% of them show up just once. Together, the top ten hold 2.5% to 4% of the sample. Material for sequencing was PBMCs or T cells enriched from blood (not recorded which). The receptor set was obtained from a woman aged 40 to 49 who had been exposed to COVID-19.

The chain uses TRBV4-1 and TRBJ1-2; D ambiguous. V gave up 1 base and J gave up 1 base, with 10 bases separating them. The CDR3 is made up of 15 amino acids. Germline loops: CDR1 MGHRA, CDR2 YSYEKL. CDR3 DNA sequence: TGCGCCAGCAGCCAAGGGAGGATGGTTAACTATGGCTACACCTTC. Translated: CASSQGRMVNYGYTF.

In DNA form, the CDR3 reads TGTGCCAGCTCACCACGGGCTAGCGGTCCCTACGAGCAGTACTTC. As protein: CASSPRASGPYEQYF. The J gene is TRBJ2-7, the V gene TRBV18, with 7 bases identical to TRBD2. Looked up from germline, CDR1 is KGHSH and CDR2 is LQKENI. The trim removed 1 base at V and 2 bases at J, leaving 5 bases unmatched. The CDR3 consists of 15 residues.

The CDR3 here is CSVEETGSYGYTF. The CDR3 nucleotides are TGCAGCGTTGAAGAGACAGGGAGCTATGGCTACACCTTC. This rearrangement joins TRBV29-1 to TRBJ1-2; TRBD1 agrees at 7 bases. Germline lookup yields CDR1 SQVTM and CDR2 ANQGSEA. After removal of 0 bases from V and 4 bases from J, the junction contained 2 bases not matched to a gene. The CDR3 length is 13 residues.

The rearrangement links TRBV6-1 to TRBJ1-4; 7 bases agree with TRBD1. With V trimmed by 3 bases and J by 3 bases, 4 bases remained unmatched. CDR3 length equals 15 residues. Germline CDR1 and CDR2: MNHNS and SASEGT. The CDR3: CASSDMGTANEKLFF. The DNA of the CDR3 is TGTGCCAGCAGTGATATGGGGACAGCTAATGAAAAACTGTTTTTT.

This chain connects TRBV6-1 to TRBJ2-1; tentative D call: TRBD2 (6 bases). This CDR3 is built from 18 residues. Germline V gives CDR1 MNHNS, CDR2 SASEGT. Trimming removed 6 bases from V and 0 bases from J, with 21 bases in between. CDR3 coding DNA: TGTGCCAGCAGCGAACAACTAGCTTATGCTCACTCCTACAATGAGCAGTTCTTC. It specifies CASSEQLAYAHSYNEQFF.

The chain combines TRBV6-2 or TRBV6-3 with TRBJ1-3; 7 bases align to TRBD1. With 5 bases clipped from V and 3 bases from J, the junction kept 10 bases outside the gene matches. Germline V gene data show CDR1 as MNHEY and CDR2 as SVGEGT. The CDR3 contains 16 residues. Written as DNA, the CDR3 is TGTGCCAGCAGTCTCCGGGACAGAATTTTTGGAAACACCATATATTTT. Translating it yields CASSLRDRIFGNTIYF.

The V and J genes are TRBV19 and TRBJ1-2, with D tentatively TRBD1 (5 bases). The CDR3 loop spans 18 amino acids. CDR1 LNHDA and CDR2 SQIVND come from the germline V gene (reference sequence). V lost 5 bases to trimming and J lost 3 bases, with 25 bases between them. The CDR3 loop is CASSLPKIRVGSHYGYTF. CDR3 coding DNA: TGTGCCAGTAGTCTACCCAAGATCAGGGTCGGTTCCCACTATGGCTACACCTTC.

The CDR3, as DNA: TGTGCCAGCAGTTCCCGATTATTTGCGGGCAAAAACATTCAGTACTTC. Translating gives CASSSRLFAGKNIQYF. The genes are TRBV2 and TRBJ2-4; TRBD2 is a possible D gene (5 bases). Trimming removed 5 bases at V and 3 bases at J, with 17 bases between. The length of the CDR3 is 16 residues. CDR1 and CDR2 (germline): SNHLY, FYNNEI.

V is TRBV6-2 or TRBV6-3 and J is TRBJ2-7, with D perhaps matching TRBD2 (6 bases). The CDR3 extends over 14 amino acids. In germline, CDR1 is MNHEY, CDR2 SVGEGT. V lost 2 bases and J lost 1, with 9 bases in between. CDR3 amino acids: CASSYRGTSYEQYF. The CDR3 DNA reads TGTGCCAGCAGTTACCGAGGGACTTCCTACGAGCAGTACTTC.

The chain carries TRBV30 and TRBJ1-1; unclear D gene. V lost 5 bases, J lost 0 bases, and 13 bases lay in between. This CDR3 spans 14 amino acids. Germline V lookup: CDR1 GTSNPN, CDR2 SVGIG (reference sequence). The CDR3 region has the DNA TGTGCCTGGCTCCTAGACGCAATGAACACTGAAGCTTTCTTT. It codes for CAWLLDAMNTEAFF.

In its sample, this clone was seen once. The V call is TRBV5-4, the J call TRBJ2-1; TRBD2 agrees at 8 bases. V lost 4 bases, J lost 5 bases, and 8 bases stayed unmatched. The germline gives CDR1 SGHNT, CDR2 YYREEE (reference sequence). The CDR3 has 15 residues. CDR3: CASSGRLAPHNEQFF. The DNA for the CDR3 is TGTGCCAGCAGCGGAAGACTAGCGCCACACAATGAGCAGTTCTTC.

The V and J genes are TRBV7-8 and TRBJ2-7, with D possibly being TRBD1 (5 bases). The CDR3 has 17 amino acids. Germline CDR1 and CDR2: SGHVS and FQNEAQ. The V gene lost 4 bases and the J gene lost 3 bases, with 22 bases spanning the gap. The CDR3 DNA reads TGTGCCAGCAGCTGGCTCCAAGACCGAAAGGGGTACTACGAGCAGTACGTC. It yields the protein CASSWLQDRKGYYEQYV.

The chain joins TRBV7-9 to TRBJ1-2; D ambiguous. Germline assignment: CDR1 SEHNR and CDR2 FQNEAQ (reference sequence). V was pared by 5 bases and J by 1 base, with 20 bases between. This CDR3 has 17 amino acids. DNA of the CDR3: TGTGCCAGCAGCCCGACGGCCCAGGTTACCTTTAACTATGGCTACACCTTC. Amino acid sequence: CASSPTAQVTFNYGYTF. Using reference TRBV7-9 and TRBJ1-2 for the parts outside the CDR3, the full variable domain is DTGVSQNPRHKITKRGQNVTFRCDPISEHNRLYWYRQTLGQGPEFLTYFQNEAQLEKSRLLSDRFSAERPKGSFSTLEIQRTEQGDSAMYLCASSPTAQVTFNYGYTFGSGTRLTVV.

CDR3 loop: CASSLWTGISNQPQHF. CDR3 nucleotides: TGTGCCAGCAGTCTTTGGACAGGGATTAGCAATCAGCCCCAGCATTTT. The gene calls are TRBV28 and TRBJ1-5, with 8 bases fitting TRBD1. Germline V gene lookup returns CDR1 MDHEN and CDR2 SYDVKM. The V gene end was trimmed by 5 bases and the J gene end by 0 bases; junction bases not matched to a gene: 6. The CDR3 loop spans 16 amino acids.

The chain has TRBV10-3 and TRBJ1-5, with D maybe TRBD1 (5 bases). The CDR3 has 14 amino acids. Germline V lookup: CDR1 ENHRY, CDR2 SYGVKD. The V end lost 5 bases, the J end lost 6 bases, and 14 bases lay between the germline ends. CDR3: CAISLGAVTQPQHF. DNA of the CDR3: TGTGCCATCAGTCTAGGGGCAGTAACTCAGCCCCAGCATTTT.

Points on this clone: The DNA is left out, because the CDR3 cannot be placed on it with certainty; the CDR3 is given as TCRdb lists it. The chain combines TRBV21-1 with TRBJ2-7; the table calls TRBD2, which could not be checked here. TRBV21-1 is annotated as a pseudogene. Both ends counted, the CDR3 spans 18 residues. CDR3 sequence: CASTWGSGSYGGSYEQYV.

V usage is TRBV6-7 and J usage is TRBJ1-5; D perhaps matches TRBD1 (6 bases). TRBV6-7 is an ORF, and what it does is uncertain. V lost 7 bases and J 2 bases, leaving 15 bases between the germline ends. This CDR3 region has 15 residues. CDR3: CASTTPGGRNQPQHF. The CDR3 DNA sequence: TGTGCCAGCACCACGCCGGGGGGGCGCAATCAGCCCCAGCATTTT.

CDR3 DNA sequence: TGTGCCAGAAGCTTGGCAATTGTACAGGATGCCAAGGCGGATCAGCCCCAGCATTTT. Protein product: CARSLAIVQDAKADQPQHF. The chain employs TRBV5-3 and TRBJ1-5; D may be TRBD1 (5 bases). TRBV5-3 qualifies as an ORF whose function is uncertain. The CDR3 totals 19 residues. V was shortened by 0 bases and J by 5 bases, with 24 bases between the two germline ends.

The chain carries TRBV18 and TRBJ1-2; D is perhaps TRBD1 (6 bases). Germline CDR1 and CDR2: KGHSH and LQKENI. V was shortened by 3 bases and J by 10 bases, with 15 bases between the two germline ends. The length of the CDR3 is 13 residues. The CDR3 DNA reads as TGTGCCAGCTCACCCGATACACAGGGCAACTACACCTTC. It yields the protein CASSPDTQGNYTF.

V gene TRBV7-8 combines with J gene TRBJ1-2; TRBD1 matches at 10 bases. This CDR3 spans 17 amino acids. Germline lookup yields CDR1 SGHVS and CDR2 FQNEAQ. V lost 2 bases and J lost 8; bases outside the gene matches: 14. The CDR3 bases are TGTGCCAGCAGCTTACCTCGGGACAGGGGTTATCCGGTGGGCTACACCTTC. The encoded protein is CASSLPRDRGYPVGYTF.

This chain connects TRBV19 to TRBJ1-6, with TRBD1 matching over 9 bases. Germline assignment: CDR1 LNHDA and CDR2 SQIVND (reference sequence). Trimming cost V 4 bases and J 7 bases; bases outside gene matches: 5. The CDR3 is 15 residues long. In DNA, the CDR3 is TGTGCCAGTAGTACACAGGACAGGGGAAATTCACCCCTCCACTTT. Amino acids: CASSTQDRGNSPLHF.

This chain links TRBV7-2 with TRBJ2-7; D is possibly TRBD1 (5 bases). Germline V gives CDR1 SGHTA, CDR2 FQGNSA. This CDR3 has 14 residues. Trimming took 1 base from V and 7 from J, leaving 14 bases between them. This chain's CDR3 is CASSLGGLLREQYF. CDR3 coding DNA: TGTGCCAGCAGCTTAGGGGGCTTACTACGAGAGCAGTACTTC.

V and J are TRBV19 and TRBJ2-1; 13 bases fit TRBD2. The junction had 4 bases not matched to a gene; V was cut back by 5 bases and J by 6 bases. The CDR3 length is 15 residues. In germline, CDR1 is LNHDA, CDR2 SQIVND (reference sequence). The CDR3 DNA reads as TGTGCCAGTAGTCTCTGGACTAGCGGGAGCAATGAGCAGTTCTTC. It translates to CASSLWTSGSNEQFF. Looking up the rest from reference TRBV19 and TRBJ2-1 gives the full variable domain: DGGITQSPKYLFRKEGQNVTLSCEQNLNHDAMYWYRQDPGQGLRLIYYSQIVNDFQKGDIAEGYSVSREKKESFPLTVTSAQKNPTAFYLCASSLWTSGSNEQFFGPGTRLTVL.

This clone showed up just once. The V and J genes are TRBV13 and TRBJ1-2, with D possibly TRBD1 on 6 matching bases. The CDR3 has 13 amino acids. Trimming left V 5 bases short and J 3 bases short, with 10 bases between. Germline V gene data show CDR1 as PRHDT and CDR2 as FYEKMQ (reference sequence). CDR3 nucleotide sequence: TGTGCCAGCAGCGCGGGGGGCTACTATGGCTACACCTTC. Amino acids: CASSAGGYYGYTF.

As regards this clone: Sequence at one end of the junction differs from germline and may be a read error. The gene calls are TRBV2 and TRBJ2-7, with D maybe TRBD1 (6 bases). Germline assignment: CDR1 SNHLY and CDR2 FYNNEI. The CDR3 extends over 11 amino acids. The CDR3 bases are TGTGCCAGCAGTGCATGGGACAAAGTTATCTTC. Its protein product is CASSAWDKVIF.

V usage is TRBV7-2 and J usage is TRBJ2-4; D possibly corresponds to TRBD2 (6 bases). Between the trimmed V and J ends, which lost 4 bases and 0 bases, there was a span of 10 bases. Germline-derived CDR1 and CDR2 are SGHTA and FQGNSA. CDR3 length: 15 amino acids. In nucleotides, the CDR3 is TGTGCCAGCAGCTCCGGGAGCACAGCCAAAAACATTCAGTACTTC. Translating it yields CASSSGSTAKNIQYF.

This rearrangement joins TRBV28 to TRBJ1-5; D not certain. Germline values: CDR1 MDHEN, CDR2 SYDVKM. This CDR3 is built from 15 residues. V was shortened by 6 bases and J by 1 base, with 13 bases between the two germline ends. The CDR3 coding sequence is TGTGCCAGCAGGCCCATCGGTTCGAGCAATCAGCCCCAGCATTTT. This gives the protein CASRPIGSSNQPQHF.

The chain joins TRBV19 to TRBJ1-2; D perhaps matches TRBD1 (6 bases). The CDR3 length is 14 residues. V was clipped by 6 bases and J by 4 bases, with 15 bases between them. CDR1 is LNHDA, CDR2 SQIVND, per germline (reference sequence). DNA of the CDR3: TGTGCCAGTAGCTCGCCGGGCAGGGGCTATGGCTACACCTTC. This codes for CASSSPGRGYGYTF.

This clone has only one observation. CDR3 bases: TGTGCCAGCAGTGAAGCAGTCAGGAGGTACGAGCAGTACTTC. This gives the protein CASSEAVRRYEQYF. The rearrangement joins TRBV2 to TRBJ2-7; TRBD2 might be the D (5 bases). The V gene lost 0 bases and the J gene lost 4 bases, with 10 bases spanning the gap. The CDR3 extends over 14 amino acids. The germline V gene has CDR1 SNHLY and CDR2 FYNNEI.